This is a list of T cell receptor beta chains from one sample in a study of T cells expressing NK-cell markers. TCRdb re-called the 5' RACE reads; one entry per CDR3 protein, DNA not given. This table holds 200,000 to 300,000 distinct CDR3 sequences. The sequenced sample was blood T cells: a sorted CD56 or NKG2C T cell subset, CD4+ or CD8+ T cells, or bulk PBMC T cells (not recorded which). These receptors originate from a woman aged 18 to 75 in good health. The CDR3 runs from the conserved cysteine through the conserved F or W. The order of the fields is J gene, V gene, CDR3 protein.

J: TRBJ2-5
V: TRBV29-1
CDR3: CSVGKAGQETQYF

J: TRBJ1-5
V: TRBV20-1
CDR3: CSAKDRAGYQPQHF

J: TRBJ2-3
V: TRBV12-3/TRBV12-4
CDR3: CASTPLGGAGTDTQYF

J: TRBJ2-5
V: TRBV9
CDR3: CASSVDGGALETQYF

J: TRBJ1-3
V: TRBV11-2
CDR3: CASSLEGGKSGNTIYF

J: TRBJ1-5
V: TRBV6-1
CDR3: CASWRGLNQPQHF

J: TRBJ1-5
V: TRBV20-1
CDR3: CSARDLATYREGNQPQHF

J: TRBJ1-3
V: TRBV4-3
CDR3: CASSQAGGNSGNTIYF

J: TRBJ1-2
V: TRBV3-1
CDR3: CASSPWEGPGGYTF

J: TRBJ1-1
V: TRBV5-1
CDR3: CATKTEMNTEAFF

J: TRBJ1-2
V: TRBV12-3/TRBV12-4
CDR3: CASNRMGQIYGYTF

J: TRBJ1-6
V: TRBV6-1
CDR3: CASSRERVQPYNSPLHF

J: TRBJ2-7
V: TRBV12-3/TRBV12-4
CDR3: CASSGRSYEQYF

J: TRBJ2-5
V: TRBV5-1
CDR3: CASSPGLAGGQETQYF

J: TRBJ1-4
V: TRBV20-1
CDR3: CSARDMRGLNEKLFF

J: TRBJ1-1
V: TRBV5-6
CDR3: CASSFTADTEAFF

J: TRBJ2-1
V: TRBV5-1
CDR3: CASSFGGRDNEQFF

J: TRBJ1-2
V: TRBV4-3
CDR3: CASSQGLGTNYGYTF

J: TRBJ2-3
V: TRBV10-1
CDR3: CASSAVEQGSDTQYF

J: TRBJ2-3
V: TRBV30
CDR3: CAWSGASTDTQYF

J: TRBJ1-1
V: TRBV7-3
CDR3: CASMVGLNTEAFF

J: TRBJ2-3
V: TRBV11-2
CDR3: CASSLTGDAVRTQYF

J: TRBJ2-3
V: TRBV12-3/TRBV12-4
CDR3: CASTEGGGSTDTQYF

J: TRBJ2-1
V: TRBV7-8
CDR3: CASSLRDAPLDYNEQFF

J: TRBJ2-1
V: TRBV7-7
CDR3: CASSRGLAGGVEQFF

J: TRBJ1-5
V: TRBV18
CDR3: CASSRQGANQPQHF

J: TRBJ2-1
V: TRBV3-1
CDR3: CASSQVDGKGNEQFF

J: TRBJ2-3
V: TRBV7-8
CDR3: CASRTGRSTDTQYF

J: TRBJ2-7
V: TRBV19
CDR3: CASSNRQVSYEQYF

J: TRBJ2-2
V: TRBV6-1
CDR3: CASQGLLTSGELFF

J: TRBJ2-1
V: TRBV6-2/TRBV6-3
CDR3: CASSPSDYNEQFF

J: TRBJ1-5
V: TRBV2
CDR3: CASSLGTERGQPQHF

J: TRBJ1-1
V: TRBV4-2
CDR3: CASSQGGVPEAFF

J: TRBJ2-2
V: TRBV4-2
CDR3: CASSPGGLARGTGELFF

J: TRBJ1-5
V: TRBV29-1
CDR3: CSVGTSNQPQHF

J: TRBJ2-7
V: TRBV4-2
CDR3: CASSQDAGGEGTYEQYF

J: TRBJ2-2
V: TRBV20-1
CDR3: CSAIDRADTGELFF

J: TRBJ2-1
V: TRBV28
CDR3: CATRLASYNEQFF

J: TRBJ2-1
V: TRBV7-2
CDR3: CASSWAPYNEQFF

J: TRBJ1-2
V: TRBV6-5
CDR3: CASSYRDRGNYGYTF

J: TRBJ2-5
V: TRBV5-4
CDR3: CASSEKTSGDQETQYF

J: TRBJ1-1
V: TRBV5-1
CDR3: CASSSDLGVRNTEAFF

J: TRBJ1-4
V: TRBV10-3
CDR3: CAISDPGTGEGEKLFF